This is a list of T cell receptor beta chains from one sample in a study of cytomegalovirus exposure and HLA in healthy donors. Produced via immunoSEQ multiplex PCR; TCRdb's table is partial and in-frame only. The top ten clones hold more than 9.5% of a sample with 130,000 to 150,000 clones, around 80% of them seen once. The sequencing input was PBMCs. The receptors were sampled from a woman aged 60 to 75 in good health and CMV-seropositive. Each CDR3 is given with its conserved first and last residue. The D gene is left open where the match is weak. Only part of the rows carry a size: once, few, many, or a class if the clone is expanded.

v_gene,abundance,j_gene,d_gene,CDR3nt,CDR3aa
TRBV5-1,NA,TRBJ2-7,TRBD1,TGCGCCAGCAGAACCGGGACAGGGATCAACGAGCAGTACTTC,CASRTGTGINEQYF
TRBV10-3,few,TRBJ2-1,TRBD2,TGTGCCATCAGTGAACATCCGGGACTAGCGGGAGGGCCCTCCTACAATGAGCAGTTCTTC,CAISEHPGLAGGPSYNEQFF
TRBV28,few,TRBJ2-2,TRBD1,TGTGCCACCCACAGGGGGCTAAAGGGCGGGGAGCTGTTTTTT,CATHRGLKGGELFF
TRBV27,NA,TRBJ2-7,NA,TGTGCCAGCAGTACCGCCTCCGACGGACATCAAGGAAAGGAGCAGTACTTC,CASSTASDGHQGKEQYF
TRBV2,NA,TRBJ1-2,NA,TGTGCCAGCAAGGGCAGGGCTGGGTATGGCTACACCTTC,CASKGRAGYGYTF
TRBV25-1,NA,TRBJ2-7,NA,TGTGCCAGCAGTGAACGGACACTGGCCTACGAGCAGTACTTC,CASSERTLAYEQYF
TRBV5-1,NA,TRBJ2-7,TRBD2,TGCGCCAGCAGCTTGAGCTGGCGGGAGGTTCGCGAGCAGTACTTC,CASSLSWREVREQYF
TRBV7-8,many,TRBJ2-7,NA,TGTGCCAGCAGCATGGGTCCGGGCTACGAGCAGTACTTC,CASSMGPGYEQYF
TRBV7-2,NA,TRBJ2-2,TRBD1,TGTGCCAGCAGCACAGGGGGGACAGCGAACACCGGGGAGCTGTTTTTT,CASSTGGTANTGELFF
TRBV5-1,NA,TRBJ2-7,TRBD2,TGCGCCAGCAGCTTGGGGGCTAGCGGGAGCCACGAGCAGTACTTC,CASSLGASGSHEQYF
TRBV11-2,NA,TRBJ2-7,TRBD2,TGTGCCAGCAGCTCCCTAGCGGGAGGCTACGAGCAGTACTTC,CASSSLAGGYEQYF
TRBV29-1,NA,TRBJ2-7,TRBD1,TGCAGCGTCCGAAAGGGGGGACAGGAGGCCTTC,CSVRKGGQEAF
TRBV18,once,TRBJ2-2,TRBD2,TGTGCCAGCTCAAGGACTAGCGGGGAGAGCACCGGGGAGCTGTTTTTT,CASSRTSGESTGELFF
TRBV4-2,NA,TRBJ1-5,NA,TGTGCCAGCAGCCAAGGGGGGGGGCAGGGCAATCAGCCCCAGCATTTT,CASSQGGGQGNQPQHF
TRBV7-8,NA,TRBJ1-5,NA,TGTGCCAGCAGCTTAGCATACAGGAATAGCAATCAGCCCCAGCATTTT,CASSLAYRNSNQPQHF
TRBV5-1,NA,TRBJ2-7,NA,TGCGCCAGCAGCTTGGCCCCAGGGGTCGAGCAGTACTTC,CASSLAPGVEQYF
TRBV28,NA,TRBJ1-2,NA,TGTGCCAGCAGAGCTGGAGGGGATAACTATGGCTACACCTTC,CASRAGGDNYGYTF
TRBV5-4,NA,TRBJ2-5,TRBD2,TGTGCCAGCAGCATTACTCCGGGACTAGCGGCAGAGACCCAGTACTTC,CASSITPGLAAETQYF
TRBV29-1,NA,TRBJ2-3,NA,TGCAGCGTTGAGCCAGGCACAGATACGCAGTATTTT,CSVEPGTDTQYF
TRBV4-1,NA,TRBJ2-1,TRBD2,TGCGCCAGCAGCCAAGCCGGGGGGAGCTCCTACAATGAGCAGTTCTTC,CASSQAGGSSYNEQFF
TRBV19,NA,TRBJ1-4,NA,TGTGCCAGTACCCCAACAGGCAGGACTGAAAAACTGTTTTTT,CASTPTGRTEKLFF
TRBV4-2,NA,TRBJ2-7,TRBD2,TGTGCCAGCAGCCATCCGACTGGGACTAGCGGGAGCTACGAGCAGTACTTC,CASSHPTGTSGSYEQYF
TRBV29-1,NA,TRBJ2-3,NA,TGCAGCGCCGGGGGGCAGGGGTTAGGAGATACGCAGTATTTT,CSAGGQGLGDTQYF
TRBV7-2,few,TRBJ2-7,NA,TGTGCCAGCAGCTTAGTTCCCGGGAACCCCTACGAGCAGTACTTC,CASSLVPGNPYEQYF
TRBV18,NA,TRBJ2-7,NA,TGTGCCAGCTCACACAGGAGCCTCTCCTACGAGCAGTACTTC,CASSHRSLSYEQYF
TRBV2,NA,TRBJ1-4,NA,TGTGCCAGCAGCCAGGGTCGAGCTAATGAAAAACTGTTTTTT,CASSQGRANEKLFF
TRBV30,NA,TRBJ2-5,TRBD2,TGTGCCTGGAGTCCCGGGACTAGCACCTTAGAGACCCAGTACTTC,CAWSPGTSTLETQYF
TRBV28,NA,TRBJ1-4,TRBD1,TGTGCCAGCAGTCCCCCGACAGGGGGGGGTGAAAAACTGTTTTTT,CASSPPTGGGEKLFF
TRBV6-6,NA,TRBJ2-7,TRBD2,TGTGCCAGCAGTTACCTTAGCGGGAGAGACTACGAGCAGTACTTC,CASSYLSGRDYEQYF
TRBV27,NA,TRBJ1-2,NA,TGTGCCAGCAGTAGGACAGATAACTATGGCTACACCTTC,CASSRTDNYGYTF
TRBV4-2,few,TRBJ2-3,NA,TGTGCCAGCAGCCTCTCCGGGGATGATACGCAGTATTTT,CASSLSGDDTQYF
TRBV4-3,NA,TRBJ1-1,NA,TGCGCCAGCAGCGCCCAGGGAAACGTCCCTGTGGCCACTTTCTTT,CASSAQGNVPVATFF
TRBV28,NA,TRBJ1-5,NA,TGTGCCAGCAGAGGCGGAAGACAGCCCCAGCATTTT,CASRGGRQPQHF
TRBV7-8,NA,TRBJ1-3,TRBD1,TGTGCCAGCAGCTGGGGACAGGGGGCGGTATCGGACGGAAACACCATATATTTT,CASSWGQGAVSDGNTIYF
TRBV6-5,few,TRBJ2-1,TRBD2,TGTGCCAGCAGTTACTCGATTGGTAGCGGGAGAGTTGAGCAGTTCTTC,CASSYSIGSGRVEQFF
TRBV7-2,NA,TRBJ2-7,TRBD2,TGTGCCAGCAGCTTTCTAGCGGGCAGCTCCTACGAGCAGTACTTC,CASSFLAGSSYEQYF
TRBV5-1,NA,TRBJ1-1,NA,TGCGCCAGCCGGGGAGAGACGACAGGTCTCGAGGAAGCTTTCTTT,CASRGETTGLEEAFF
TRBV20-1,once,TRBJ1-1,NA,TGCAGTGCTAGAGGAAACTATGAATCTTTCTTT,CSARGNYESFF
TRBV4-1,NA,TRBJ2-7,NA,TGCGCCAGCAGCCAAGTTCCGGGACAATTGAACGAGCAGTACTTC,CASSQVPGQLNEQYF
TRBV19,NA,TRBJ2-1,NA,TGTGCCAGTAGTATCCAGGGGGGCAATGAGCAGTTCTTC,CASSIQGGNEQFF
TRBV10-3,NA,TRBJ1-5,TRBD1,TGTGCCATCAAGGGGACAGGGGAATACCAGCCCCAGCATTTT,CAIKGTGEYQPQHF
TRBV15,NA,TRBJ2-3,TRBD2,TGTGCCACCAGCAGAACGGGCGGACTAGCGGGAGGAACAGATACGCAGTATTTT,CATSRTGGLAGGTDTQYF
TRBV5-4,NA,TRBJ2-7,TRBD2,TGTGCCAGCAGCTCCGCCGCGGGAGGGCCCGAGCAGTACTTC,CASSSAAGGPEQYF
TRBV7-9,once,TRBJ2-6,TRBD2,TGTGCCAGCAGCTTTGGACTAGCGGGAGGTTACTCTGGGGCCAACGTCCTGACTTTC,CASSFGLAGGYSGANVLTF
TRBV14,NA,TRBJ2-7,NA,TGTGCCAGCAGCCAAATCGCCGGACAGCGACTAGCAGGACACTACGAGCAGTACTTC,CASSQIAGQRLAGHYEQYF
TRBV7-2,NA,TRBJ2-2,NA,TGTGCCAGCAGCCCCCGCGCGGGGGAGCTGTTTTTT,CASSPRAGELFF
TRBV6-6,once,TRBJ2-2,TRBD1,TGTGCCAGCAGTTCACCCGGGGGACAGGAGGCCGGGGAGCTGTTTTTT,CASSSPGGQEAGELFF
TRBV29-1,NA,TRBJ1-1,NA,TGCAGCGTTGTGAGCGGCGTAGTCACTGAAGCTTTCTTT,CSVVSGVVTEAFF
TRBV6-6,NA,TRBJ2-7,NA,TGTGCCAGCAGTTACCGCGGTAGGAACCCCTACGAGCAGTACTTC,CASSYRGRNPYEQYF
TRBV27,NA,TRBJ2-7,NA,TGTACCAGCATAAAAACTCAGATGGGGCGAGTTACCGAGCAGTACTTC,CTSIKTQMGRVTEQYF
TRBV9,NA,TRBJ2-5,NA,TGTGCCAGCAGCGTTGGACTTGGCCAAGAGACCCAGTACTTC,CASSVGLGQETQYF
TRBV9,few,TRBJ2-3,TRBD2,TGTGCCAGCAGCCCCTCCGGGGGGAGCCCAGATACGCAGTATTTT,CASSPSGGSPDTQYF